These T cell receptor beta chains were read from a single sample in a study of vaccination and CD4 T cells after COVID-19. Each CDR3 protein is one row after TCRdb ran MiXCR on the PCR reads. Of approximately 12,000 distinct CDR3 sequences listed, 20% are singletons. These receptors lack a known antigen. The sample was CD4+ T cells from blood, cultured in vitro, taken before SARS-CoV-2 vaccination. These receptors were taken from a human donor who received a COVID-19 vaccine. Each CDR3 is given with its conserved first and last residue. The D gene is left open where the match is weak. Expanded clones get a size class; other rows say once, few or many, or leave the size out.

clone_size,v_call,j_call,d_call,cdr3_nt,cdr3_aa
-,TRBV5-5,TRBJ1-6,TRBD1,TGTGCCAGCAGCTTGGTGGACAGGGGGGGACTGTATGGATCACCCCTCCACTTT,CASSLVDRGGLYGSPLHF
-,TRBV9,TRBJ2-7,-,TGTGCCAGCAGCGTAGGGAGAGGGGGGCAGGGCCACGAGCAGTACTTC,CASSVGRGGQGHEQYF
few,TRBV20-1,TRBJ2-4,TRBD2,TGCAGTGCTAGAGATAGCGGGGGAGAAAACATTCAGTACTTC,CSARDSGGENIQYF
-,TRBV20-1,TRBJ2-2,-,TGCAGTGCTAGGGCCGATTTTCGGGGGAACACCGGGGAGCTGTTTTTT,CSARADFRGNTGELFF
-,TRBV14,TRBJ2-5,-,TGTGCCAGCAGCCAAGATGTGGGATTATTCTGGGGAGAGACCCAGTACTTC,CASSQDVGLFWGETQYF
-,TRBV19,TRBJ1-2,-,TGTGCCAGTAGTATGCACCAAGGGTATGGCTACACCTTC,CASSMHQGYGYTF
-,TRBV29-1,TRBJ2-7,TRBD1,TGCAGCGTTGATTCCGGACAGGGTTTATACGAGCAGTACTTC,CSVDSGQGLYEQYF
few,TRBV19,TRBJ2-2,TRBD2,TGTGCCAGTAGTATTAGCGGGGGGTGGACCGGGGAGCTGTTTTTT,CASSISGGWTGELFF
few,TRBV7-2,TRBJ1-2,-,TGTGCCAGCAGCTTACAGGTTGACTATGGCTACACCTTC,CASSLQVDYGYTF
few,TRBV24-1,TRBJ2-3,-,TGTGCCACCAGTGATGGCCCGTATACGCAGTATTTT,CATSDGPYTQYF
-,TRBV29-1,TRBJ1-2,-,TGCAGCGTTGACGCTCGGGGGAATAACTATGGCTACACCTTC,CSVDARGNNYGYTF
few,TRBV6-1,TRBJ2-7,TRBD1,TGTGCCAGCAGCGGTGGGACAGCTCGTTTTGACGAGCAGTACTTC,CASSGGTARFDEQYF
few,TRBV6-1,TRBJ1-4,TRBD1,TGTGCCAGCGAAAGGACAGGGGTTAATGAAAAACTGTTTTTT,CASERTGVNEKLFF
-,TRBV7-2,TRBJ2-7,TRBD1,TGTGCCAGCAGCTTAGACCGGGACAGGGGGCATAAAGAGCAGTACTTC,CASSLDRDRGHKEQYF
few,TRBV12-3/TRBV12-4,TRBJ1-2,TRBD1,TGTGCCAGCAGCCACCTCAGGGGGAGCTACACCTTC,CASSHLRGSYTF
few,TRBV7-9,TRBJ2-2,TRBD1,TGTGCCAGCAGCTCTCGCCGGGACAGGGGTCTGGCCGGGGAGCTGTTTTTT,CASSSRRDRGLAGELFF
-,TRBV5-1,TRBJ2-5,-,TGCGCCAGCAGCTCGGGCCCCTCGGAGACCCAGTACTTC,CASSSGPSETQYF
few,TRBV24-1,TRBJ2-6,TRBD1,TGTGCCACCACGAAACAGGGACAGGTGCTCGCTGGGGCCAACGTCCTGACTTTC,CATTKQGQVLAGANVLTF
-,TRBV4-1,TRBJ1-5,-,TGCGCCAGCAGCCAAGAGGTCCCCGGTGGGAACCAGCCCCAGCATTTT,CASSQEVPGGNQPQHF
-,TRBV4-2,TRBJ1-3,-,TGTGCCAGCAGCCAAGTTTTTTCAGGCTCTGGAAACACCATATATTTT,CASSQVFSGSGNTIYF
few,TRBV5-4,TRBJ2-3,TRBD1,TGTGCCAGCAGCGATCGACAGGGGGGACACACAGATACGCAGTATTTT,CASSDRQGGHTDTQYF
-,TRBV12-3/TRBV12-4,TRBJ2-2,TRBD1,TGTGTCAGCAGTTTTTCACCAGGGGGCGTTAGTGGGGAGCTGTTTTTT,CVSSFSPGGVSGELFF
-,TRBV18,TRBJ2-3,-,TGTGCCAGCTCACCTGTCACAGATACGCAGTATTTT,CASSPVTDTQYF
-,TRBV16,TRBJ1-2,TRBD1,TGTGCCAGCAGCCAATCTAACGGACAGGTTAACTATGGCTACACCTTC,CASSQSNGQVNYGYTF
-,TRBV2,TRBJ2-2,-,TGTGCTTTCCTAAGAGGCAACACCGGGGAGCTGTTTTTT,CAFLRGNTGELFF
few,TRBV5-1,TRBJ1-2,TRBD1,TGCGCCAGCAGCCGGGGACAGGGGGCTTCAGGGGGCTACACCTTC,CASSRGQGASGGYTF
-,TRBV12-5,TRBJ2-3,TRBD2,TGTGCTAGTGGTTTGAGCGGGGGTATAGATACGCAGTATTTT,CASGLSGGIDTQYF
few,TRBV30,TRBJ2-4,-,TGTGCCTGGAGTTCGTCGTCTCGTATTCAGTACTTC,CAWSSSSRIQYF
-,TRBV30,TRBJ2-7,-,TGTGCCTGGAGCGGGCCCAAATACGAGCAGTACTTC,CAWSGPKYEQYF
few,TRBV6-5,TRBJ2-5,-,TGTGCCAGCAGTTACTTCTGGCAGAAAGAGACCCAGTACTTC,CASSYFWQKETQYF
-,TRBV11-2,TRBJ2-7,-,TGTGCCAGCAGCCCGGACAGTTACGAGCAGTACTTC,CASSPDSYEQYF
-,TRBV7-3,TRBJ2-7,TRBD1,TGTGCCAGCAGCCGCGCGGGACAGGGCACCTACGAGCAGTACTTC,CASSRAGQGTYEQYF
few,TRBV30,TRBJ1-3,TRBD1,TGTGCCTGGAGTGTACCAGGGGGTGGAAACACCATATATTTT,CAWSVPGGGNTIYF
few,TRBV18,TRBJ2-7,-,TGTGCCAGCTCACCCTCCGGGACAAGCTACGAGCAGTACTTC,CASSPSGTSYEQYF
-,TRBV2,TRBJ2-2,-,TGTGCCAGCAGTGAAAGGTCAGGGAGAAGGACCGGGGAGCTGTTTTTT,CASSERSGRRTGELFF
few,TRBV24-1,TRBJ1-3,-,TGTGCCACCAGTGACTCCGGGACAGGAAACACCATATATTTT,CATSDSGTGNTIYF
few,TRBV11-3,TRBJ1-3,-,TGTGCCAGCAGCTCAAACCGAAACACCATATATTTT,CASSSNRNTIYF
few,TRBV12-3/TRBV12-4,TRBJ1-2,-,TGTGCCAGCAGTTTCGGGGACAATTTCAGCTATGGCTACACCTTC,CASSFGDNFSYGYTF
once,TRBV2,TRBJ1-3,-,TGTGCCAGCATTATCCCTGGGTCCGCCGGGCCTGGAAACACCATATATTTT,CASIIPGSAGPGNTIYF
-,TRBV7-9,TRBJ1-4,-,TGTGCCAGCAGCTTAGGTCCCAGCGAAGGGGAAAAACTGTTTTTT,CASSLGPSEGEKLFF
few,TRBV20-1,TRBJ1-6,-,TGCAGTGCCATAAGCGGGCGGGGTATAGGTAATTCACCCCTCCACTTT,CSAISGRGIGNSPLHF
-,TRBV11-2,TRBJ1-1,-,TGTGCCAGCAGCTTAGGACACTTGAACACTGAAGCTTTCTTT,CASSLGHLNTEAFF
-,TRBV29-1,TRBJ2-3,-,TGCAGCGTAGGGTCTTGGTATTTT,CSVGSWYF
few,TRBV5-4,TRBJ2-5,TRBD1,TGTGCCAGCAGCTTGTCCCCCGGACAGGAAGGGGAGACCCAGTACTTC,CASSLSPGQEGETQYF